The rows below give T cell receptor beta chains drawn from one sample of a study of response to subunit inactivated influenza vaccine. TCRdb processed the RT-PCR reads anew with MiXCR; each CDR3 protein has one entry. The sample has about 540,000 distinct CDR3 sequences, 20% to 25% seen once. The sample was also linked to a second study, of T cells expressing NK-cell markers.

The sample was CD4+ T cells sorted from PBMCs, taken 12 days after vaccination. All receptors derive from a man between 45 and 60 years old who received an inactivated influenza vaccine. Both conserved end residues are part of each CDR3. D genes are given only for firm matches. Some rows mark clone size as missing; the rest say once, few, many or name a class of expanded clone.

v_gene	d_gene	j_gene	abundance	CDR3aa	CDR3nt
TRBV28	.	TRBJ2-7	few	CASSSRGTGDEQYF	TGTGCCAGCAGTTCTAGAGGCACGGGAGACGAGCAGTACTTC
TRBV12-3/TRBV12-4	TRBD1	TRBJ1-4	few	CASSSWDRATNEKLFF	TGTGCCAGCAGTTCCTGGGACAGGGCAACTAATGAAAAACTGTTTTTT
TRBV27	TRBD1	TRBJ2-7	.	CASSGTGGWGLVEQYF	TGTGCCAGCAGCGGAACAGGGGGCTGGGGCCTTGTCGAGCAGTACTTC
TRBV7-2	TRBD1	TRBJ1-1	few	CASGVQGANTEAFF	TGTGCCAGCGGTGTACAGGGGGCCAACACTGAAGCTTTCTTT
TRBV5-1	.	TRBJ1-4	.	CASTPDGVVEKLFF	TGCGCCAGCACCCCCGACGGGGTAGTCGAAAAACTGTTTTTT
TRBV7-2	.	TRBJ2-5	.	CASSKARDNRAETQYF	TGTGCCAGCAGCAAGGCCCGGGACAATCGGGCAGAGACCCAGTACTTC
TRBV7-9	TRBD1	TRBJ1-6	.	CASSLVDRGSRNSPLHF	TGTGCCAGCAGCTTAGTTGACAGGGGGTCGAGGAATTCACCCCTCCACTTT
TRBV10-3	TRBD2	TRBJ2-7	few	CAISEGGSPSYEQYF	TGTGCCATCAGTGAAGGCGGGAGTCCGTCCTACGAGCAGTACTTC
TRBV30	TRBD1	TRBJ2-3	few	CAWTLTGGTRGTQYF	TGTGCCTGGACTTTGACAGGGGGCACGAGGGGTACGCAGTATTTT
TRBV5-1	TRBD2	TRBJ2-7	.	CASSLVPGLAGSYEQYF	TGCGCCAGCAGCTTGGTCCCGGGACTAGCGGGCTCCTACGAGCAGTACTTC
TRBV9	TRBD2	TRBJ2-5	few	CASSVASGGKETQYF	TGTGCCAGCAGCGTAGCTAGCGGGGGGAAAGAGACCCAGTACTTC
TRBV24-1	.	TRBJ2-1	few	CATSDPRGGREDEQFF	TGTGCCACCAGTGACCCCCGAGGGGGGCGGGAAGATGAGCAGTTCTTC
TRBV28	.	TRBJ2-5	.	CASSPYLGRVVETQYF	TGTGCCAGCAGTCCCTATCTCGGACGGGTAGTGGAGACCCAGTACTTC
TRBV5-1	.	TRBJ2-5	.	CASSFTAGPQETQYF	TGCGCCAGCAGCTTTACAGCAGGCCCCCAAGAGACCCAGTACTTC
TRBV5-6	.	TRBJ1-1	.	CASSLDPGDTEAFF	TGTGCCAGCAGCTTGGATCCGGGGGATACTGAAGCTTTCTTT
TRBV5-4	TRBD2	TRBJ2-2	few	CASSLLAGRNTGELFF	TGTGCCAGCAGCTTGCTAGCGGGGCGGAACACCGGGGAGCTGTTTTTT
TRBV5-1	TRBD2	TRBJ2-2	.	CASRYLAGDTGELFF	TGCGCCAGCAGATATCTAGCGGGAGATACCGGGGAGCTGTTTTTT
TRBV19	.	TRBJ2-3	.	CASNGASTDTQYF	TGCGCTAGCAATGGGGCTAGCACAGATACGCAGTATTTT
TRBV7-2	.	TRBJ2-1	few	CASSLGWGSNEQFF	TGTGCCAGCAGCTTAGGGTGGGGGAGCAATGAGCAGTTCTTC
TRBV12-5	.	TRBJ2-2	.	CASGFDMADTGELFF	TGTGCTAGTGGTTTCGATATGGCGGACACCGGGGAGCTGTTTTTT
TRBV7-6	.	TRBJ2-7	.	CASSFYQDGIYEQYF	TGTGCCAGCAGCTTTTACCAGGACGGGATCTACGAGCAGTACTTC
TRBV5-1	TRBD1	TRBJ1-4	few	CASSYGQGTNSNEKLFF	TGCGCCAGCAGCTACGGACAGGGGACGAATTCTAATGAAAAACTGTTTTTT
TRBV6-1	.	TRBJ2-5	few	CASTEKGYETQYF	TGTGCCAGCACCGAAAAGGGTTATGAGACCCAGTACTTC
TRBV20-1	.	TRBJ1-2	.	CSAGQGIENYGYTF	TGCAGTGCGGGTCAGGGGATAGAAAACTATGGCTACACCTTC
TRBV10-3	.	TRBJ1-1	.	CAISGNTQSTEAFF	TGTGCCATCAGTGGTAACACACAGAGTACTGAAGCTTTCTTT
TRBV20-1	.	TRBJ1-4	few	CSARGTDLVEKLFF	TGCAGTGCTAGAGGGACAGACCTTGTTGAAAAACTGTTTTTT
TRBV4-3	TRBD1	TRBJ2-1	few	CASSPGTGGVEKQFF	TGCGCCAGCAGCCCCGGGACAGGGGGAGTCGAGAAGCAGTTCTTC
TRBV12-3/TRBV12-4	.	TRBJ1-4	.	CASSLFRTTNEKLFF	TGTGCCAGCAGTTTATTTAGGACAACTAATGAAAAACTGTTTTTT
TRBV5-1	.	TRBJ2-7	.	CASSLLTGSSSYEQYF	TGCGCCAGCAGCTTGCTTACAGGTTCCTCCTCCTACGAGCAGTACTTC
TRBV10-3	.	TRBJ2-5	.	CAIGEPPPQEAQYF	TGTGCCATCGGGGAGCCGCCACCCCAAGAGGCCCAGTACTTC
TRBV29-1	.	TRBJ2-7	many	CSVEGTYEQYF	TGCAGCGTTGAAGGGACCTACGAGCAGTACTTC
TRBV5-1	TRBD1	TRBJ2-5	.	CASSRGLEETQYF	TGCGCCAGCAGCAGGGGGCTGGAAGAGACCCAGTACTTC
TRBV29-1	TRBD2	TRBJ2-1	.	CSVEAISGSRSEQFF	TGCAGCGTTGAAGCGATTAGCGGGAGTAGGAGTGAGCAGTTCTTC
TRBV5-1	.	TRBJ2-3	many	CASSLDADLTDTQYF	TGCGCCAGCAGCTTGGATGCGGACCTCACAGATACGCAGTATTTT
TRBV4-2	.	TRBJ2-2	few	CASSQVVEAGELFF	TGTGCCAGCAGCCAAGTAGTGGAGGCCGGGGAGCTGTTTTTT
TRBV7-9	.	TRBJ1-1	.	CASSLGATENTEAFF	TGTGCCAGCAGCTTGGGCGCGACGGAAAACACTGAAGCTTTCTTT
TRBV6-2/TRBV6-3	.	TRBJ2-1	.	CASRNTNEQFF	TGTGCCAGCAGGAACACAAATGAGCAGTTCTTC
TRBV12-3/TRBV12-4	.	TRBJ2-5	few	CASSPRTAETQYF	TGTGCCAGCAGTCCTCGGACCGCGGAGACCCAGTACTTC
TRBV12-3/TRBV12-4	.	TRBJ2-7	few	CASSQGHQSYEQYF	TGTGCCAGCAGTCAAGGACATCAATCCTACGAGCAGTACTTC
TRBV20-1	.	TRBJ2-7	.	CSARVGRGFSYEQYF	TGCAGTGCTAGAGTAGGGCGGGGCTTCTCCTACGAGCAGTACTTC
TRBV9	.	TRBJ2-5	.	CASSVEKGPMETQYF	TGTGCCAGCAGCGTAGAGAAAGGCCCCATGGAGACCCAGTACTTC
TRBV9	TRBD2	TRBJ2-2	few	CASSVVGLAGSGTGELFF	TGTGCCAGCAGCGTAGTGGGACTAGCGGGGTCTGGCACCGGGGAGCTGTTTTTT
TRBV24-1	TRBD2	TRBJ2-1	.	CATSLSGRVHEQFF	TGTGCCACCAGTCTCAGCGGGAGGGTCCATGAGCAGTTCTTC
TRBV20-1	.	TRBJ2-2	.	CSAARQSTGELFF	TGCAGTGCTGCCCGACAATCCACCGGGGAGCTGTTTTTT
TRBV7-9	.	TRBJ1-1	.	CASSPGSWHTEAFF	TGTGCCAGCAGCCCAGGGTCATGGCACACTGAAGCTTTCTTT
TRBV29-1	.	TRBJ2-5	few	CSVDPDAETQYF	TGCAGCGTCGATCCGGACGCGGAGACCCAGTACTTC
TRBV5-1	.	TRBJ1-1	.	CASSGTSTEAFF	TGCGCCAGCTCCGGGACCTCCACTGAAGCTTTCTTT
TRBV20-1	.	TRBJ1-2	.	CSPPRGLDYGYTF	TGCAGTCCCCCCCGAGGGCTTGACTATGGCTACACCTTC
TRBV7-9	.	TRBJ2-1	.	CASSFLPHNEQFF	TGTGCCAGCAGCTTCCTTCCCCACAATGAGCAGTTCTTC
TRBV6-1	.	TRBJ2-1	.	CASSEEGRAAYNEQFF	TGTGCCAGCAGTGAAGAGGGGCGGGCGGCCTACAATGAGCAGTTCTTC
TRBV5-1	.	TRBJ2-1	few	CASSLGSGLTSYNEQFF	TGCGCCAGCAGCTTGGGTTCAGGACTTACCTCCTACAATGAGCAGTTCTTC
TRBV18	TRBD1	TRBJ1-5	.	CASSPGTGLAQPQHF	TGTGCCAGCTCACCAGGGACAGGGCTCGCTCAGCCCCAGCATTTT
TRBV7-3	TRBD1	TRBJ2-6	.	CASSLSRTGLTGANVLTF	TGTGCCAGCAGCTTAAGTCGGACAGGGCTCACCGGGGCCAACGTCCTGACTTTC
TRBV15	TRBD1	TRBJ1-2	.	CATSRYQQGARPFYGYTF	TGTGCCACCAGCCGGTACCAACAGGGGGCCCGACCATTTTATGGCTACACCTTC
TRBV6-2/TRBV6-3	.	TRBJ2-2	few	CASSWTAIITNTGELFF	TGTGCCAGCAGCTGGACAGCAATAATAACGAACACCGGGGAGCTGTTTTTT